This paragraph reports one TCR beta chain. Sequencing used immunoSEQ multiplex PCR; TCRdb keeps in-frame clones, though not all of them. The repertoire includes around 130,000 clones, over 60% of them detected once, and 16% sits in the top ten. These data come from a study of blood T cell repertoires in COVID-19. The wider study: Whether acute or convalescent, the COVID-19 samples came from the United States, Italy and Spain. Sources were T cells, B-cell-depleted T cells, or PBMCs; the material itself was cDNA or gDNA.

The germline CDR1 and CDR2 sequences are SGHVS and FNYEAQ. This CDR3 region has 16 residues. V lost 5 bases to trimming and J lost 3 bases; unmatched junction nucleotides: 11. What was sequenced was peripheral blood. V and J are TRBV7-6 and TRBJ2-5; 8 nucleotides line up with TRBD1. The TCR was taken from a man aged 50 to 60 with acute or convalescent COVID-19. The CDR3 coding sequence is TGTGCCAGCAGCCCACGACAGGGGCAGAACGAAGAGACCCAGTACTTC. It translates to CASSPRQGQNEETQYF.